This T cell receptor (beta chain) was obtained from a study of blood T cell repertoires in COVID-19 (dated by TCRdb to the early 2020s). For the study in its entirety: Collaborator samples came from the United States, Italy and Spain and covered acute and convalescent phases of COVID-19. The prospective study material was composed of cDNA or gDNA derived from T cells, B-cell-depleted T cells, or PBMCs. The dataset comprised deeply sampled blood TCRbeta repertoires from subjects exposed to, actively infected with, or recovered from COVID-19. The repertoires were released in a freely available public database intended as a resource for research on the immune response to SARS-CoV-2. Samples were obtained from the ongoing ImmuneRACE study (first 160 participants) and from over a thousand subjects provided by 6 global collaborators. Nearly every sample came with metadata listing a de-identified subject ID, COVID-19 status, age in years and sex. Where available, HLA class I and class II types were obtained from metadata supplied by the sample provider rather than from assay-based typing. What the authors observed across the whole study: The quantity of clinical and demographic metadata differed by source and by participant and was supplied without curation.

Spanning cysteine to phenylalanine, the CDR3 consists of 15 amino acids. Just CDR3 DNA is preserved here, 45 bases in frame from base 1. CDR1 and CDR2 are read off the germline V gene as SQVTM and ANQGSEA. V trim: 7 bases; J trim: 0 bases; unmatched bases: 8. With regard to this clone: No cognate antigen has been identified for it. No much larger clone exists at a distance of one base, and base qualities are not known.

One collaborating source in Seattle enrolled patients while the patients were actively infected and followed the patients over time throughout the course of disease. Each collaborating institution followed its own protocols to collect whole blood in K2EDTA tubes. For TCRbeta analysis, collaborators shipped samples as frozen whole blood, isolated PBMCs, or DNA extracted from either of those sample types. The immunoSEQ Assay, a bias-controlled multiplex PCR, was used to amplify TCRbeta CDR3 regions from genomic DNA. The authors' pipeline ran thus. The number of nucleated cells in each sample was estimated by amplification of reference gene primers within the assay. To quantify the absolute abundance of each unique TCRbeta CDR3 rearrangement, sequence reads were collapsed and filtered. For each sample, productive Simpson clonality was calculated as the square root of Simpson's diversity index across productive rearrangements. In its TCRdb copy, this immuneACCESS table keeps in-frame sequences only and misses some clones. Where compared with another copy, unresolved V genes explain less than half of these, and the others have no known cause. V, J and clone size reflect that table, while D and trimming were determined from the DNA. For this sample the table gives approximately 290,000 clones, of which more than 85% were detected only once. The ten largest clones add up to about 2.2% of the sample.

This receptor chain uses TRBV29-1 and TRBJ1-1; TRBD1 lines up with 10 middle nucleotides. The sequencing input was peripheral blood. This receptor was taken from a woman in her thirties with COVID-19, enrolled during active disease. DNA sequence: TGCAGCGCCAGGACAGGGGGAGCCATGAACACTGAAGCTTTCTTT. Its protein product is CSARTGGAMNTEAFF.